This TCR beta chain emerged from a study of Ad26.COV2.S vaccination and SARS-CoV-2 variants. Overall study: Vaccine-arm donor from the placebo-controlled COV1001 Ad26.COV2.S trial.

The treatment was: roughly 19 received Ad26.COV2.S at low or high dose, single or two shots; 5 received placebo; per-sample allocation not given. Day 63 after the first injection of vaccine or placebo was the sampling time. The individual, an adult aged 18-55 years, was a donor in Boston. The CDR3 has 15 residues. Trimming at V came to 0 bases and at J to 3 bases, leaving 4 bases not matched to a gene. Germline V lookup: CDR1 SGHNT, CDR2 YYREEE (reference sequence). Study results and limitations: Vaccinated and placebo-treated recipients had similar non-spike TCR breadth. The TCR-based breadth and depth measures might underestimate overall T cell responses.

Sequencing was performed with immunoSEQ multiplex PCR; in TCRdb, only in-frame clones are kept and a portion is missing. The repertoire consists of 350,000 to 500,000 clones, with less than 95% occurring once and the leading ten covering about 4.1%. Comments on this clone: No antigen is known for it.

The source material was peripheral blood, sampled in a trial of Ad26.COV2.S vaccine versus placebo. The genes are TRBV5-4 and TRBJ1-2, with 8 bases that match TRBD1. This receptor was taken from a person between 18 and 60 years old who received the Ad26.COV2.S COVID-19 vaccine or a placebo. CDR3 nucleotide sequence: TGTGCCAGCAGCTTGGCAGGGGGCGCCGACTATGGCTACACCTTC. Amino acids: CASSLAGGADYGYTF.